This T cell receptor (beta chain) was sequenced during a study of response to subunit inactivated influenza vaccine. Notes on the study in general: Every seasonal influenza vaccination brings in few new T cells, the authors suggested.

CDR1 and CDR2 from the germline V gene are SGDLS and YYNGEE. CDR3 length: 16 amino acids. Trimming at V came to 2 bases and at J to 5 bases, leaving 7 bases not matched to a gene. On this clonotype itself: The antigen is unknown.

MiXCR was run by TCRdb on the RT-PCR reads, yielding one entry per CDR3 protein. The sample has 150,000 or so distinct CDR3 sequences; roughly 10% are singletons. This chain uses TRBV9 with TRBJ2-5; 12 bases map to TRBD2. This clonotype was sampled from a man aged 50 to 75 who received an inactivated influenza vaccine. The input for sequencing was CD8+ T cells sorted from PBMCs, taken roughly 24 months after vaccination. CDR3 DNA sequence: TGTGCCAGCAGCGTGGGGACTAGCGGGCGCGAGGAGACCCAGTACTTC. Its protein is CASSVGTSGREETQYF. Variable domain in full (rest from reference TRBV9 and TRBJ2-5): DSGVTQTPKHLITATGQRVTLRCSPRSGDLSVYWYQQSLDQGLQFLIQYYNGEERAKGNILERFSAQQFPDLHSELNLSSLELGDSALYFCASSVGTSGREETQYFGPGTRLLVL.